The entry below gives a single TCR beta chain sequence along with its context. This record belongs to a study of blood T cell repertoires in COVID-19. Per the original data handling: Amplified reference gene primers provided the basis for estimating nucleated cell counts. Some clones are missing from TCRdb's copy, which holds only in-frame ones; the method was immunoSEQ multiplex PCR. V, J and clone size were drawn from that table, and D and trimming were deduced from the DNA. The repertoire includes roughly 40,000 clones, roughly 84% of them detected once, and about a third sits in the top ten. Trimming stripped 4 bases from V and 7 bases from J, with 13 bases between. From germline, CDR1 is SGHVS and CDR2 FNYEAQ. CDR3 length equals 14 residues.

The sequence came from a woman aged 80 or over with acute or convalescent COVID-19. This sequence joins TRBV7-6 and TRBJ2-2, with a weak D call TRBD2 (5 bases). The sequencing sample was made of peripheral blood. The CDR3 nucleotides are TGTGCCAGCAGCTGGGAAACCGGGAACGGGGAGCTGTTTTTT. Translated: CASSWETGNGELFF.